This is a list of T cell receptor beta chains from one sample in a study of Ad26.COV2.S vaccination and SARS-CoV-2 variants. The protocol was immunoSEQ multiplex PCR, while the TCRdb copy is restricted to in-frame clones and leaves out a portion. Of approximately 350,000 clones in the sample, around 82% were seen once. This material consisted of peripheral blood, taken in a trial of Ad26.COV2.S vaccine versus placebo. Receptors were obtained from a person between 18 and 65 years old who received the Ad26.COV2.S COVID-19 vaccine or a placebo. Both conserved end residues are part of each CDR3. The order of the fields is V gene, clone size, J gene, D gene, CDR3 DNA, CDR3 protein. A D gene is named only where the DNA matches it firmly. Size values are once, few and many counts, or a class for expanded clones, and some rows have none.

v_gene: TRBV4-1; abundance: NA; j_gene: TRBJ2-4; d_gene: TRBD2; CDR3nt: TGCGCCAGCAGTAATAGCGGGGGGGCTGGGGTCAAAAACATTCAGTACTTC; CDR3aa: CASSNSGGAGVKNIQYF
v_gene: TRBV18; abundance: NA; j_gene: TRBJ1-2; d_gene: NA; CDR3nt: TGTGCCAGCTCACCTTCGACAGGCGGAGGGTCGATAGATGGCTACACCTTC; CDR3aa: CASSPSTGGGSIDGYTF
v_gene: TRBV19; abundance: once; j_gene: TRBJ1-2; d_gene: NA; CDR3nt: TGTGCCAGTAGTATAACGCGGACCGGTGGCTACACCTTC; CDR3aa: CASSITRTGGYTF
v_gene: TRBV2; abundance: NA; j_gene: TRBJ2-5; d_gene: NA; CDR3nt: TGTGCCAGCAGTGATGTGTACCAAGAGACCCAGTACTTC; CDR3aa: CASSDVYQETQYF
v_gene: TRBV10-3; abundance: NA; j_gene: TRBJ1-3; d_gene: NA; CDR3nt: TGTGCCATCACGTCAGGGATCTCTGGAAACACCATATATTTT; CDR3aa: CAITSGISGNTIYF
v_gene: TRBV10-3; abundance: NA; j_gene: TRBJ1-3; d_gene: NA; CDR3nt: TGTGCCATCAGTGAGTCGCCAGGGCTATCTGGAAACACCATATATTTT; CDR3aa: CAISESPGLSGNTIYF
v_gene: TRBV15; abundance: few; j_gene: TRBJ1-4; d_gene: NA; CDR3nt: TGTGCCACCAGCAGAGACTTTAAGCCGGCAACTAATGAAAAACTGTTTTTT; CDR3aa: CATSRDFKPATNEKLFF
v_gene: TRBV19; abundance: NA; j_gene: TRBJ2-4; d_gene: TRBD2; CDR3nt: TGTGCCAGTAGTCCCGGACTAGCGGGCCCTAAAAACATTCAGTACTTC; CDR3aa: CASSPGLAGPKNIQYF
v_gene: TRBV7-9; abundance: once; j_gene: TRBJ2-3; d_gene: NA; CDR3nt: TGTGCCAGCACCTGGGGCGATGCAGATACGCAGTATTTT; CDR3aa: CASTWGDADTQYF
v_gene: TRBV6-5; abundance: NA; j_gene: TRBJ2-7; d_gene: NA; CDR3nt: TGTGCCAGCAGGAGGGGCGGATACGAGCAGTACTTC; CDR3aa: CASRRGGYEQYF
v_gene: TRBV12-5; abundance: NA; j_gene: TRBJ2-7; d_gene: TRBD1; CDR3nt: TGTGCTAGTGGTTTGGTATTTCAGCGACAGGGGTTCTACGAGCAGTACTTC; CDR3aa: CASGLVFQRQGFYEQYF
v_gene: TRBV25-1; abundance: NA; j_gene: TRBJ2-7; d_gene: TRBD2; CDR3nt: TGTGCCACCGCGATTAGCGGGTCCTACTACGAGCAGTACTTC; CDR3aa: CATAISGSYYEQYF
v_gene: TRBV12-3/TRBV12-4; abundance: NA; j_gene: TRBJ1-2; d_gene: NA; CDR3nt: TGTGCCAGCAGTTACTATACCTATGGCTACACCTTC; CDR3aa: CASSYYTYGYTF
v_gene: TRBV7-9; abundance: NA; j_gene: TRBJ2-1; d_gene: NA; CDR3nt: TGTGCCAGCAGCGCGGGACCCGTAAGTGAGCAGTTCTTC; CDR3aa: CASSAGPVSEQFF
v_gene: TRBV9; abundance: NA; j_gene: TRBJ1-1; d_gene: NA; CDR3nt: TGTGCCAGCAGCCGGGACAACATGAACACTGAAGCTTTCTTT; CDR3aa: CASSRDNMNTEAFF
v_gene: TRBV15; abundance: NA; j_gene: TRBJ1-1; d_gene: NA; CDR3nt: TGTGCCACCAGCAGAGAAGGGGGCACTGAAGCTTTCTTT; CDR3aa: CATSREGGTEAFF
v_gene: TRBV11-2; abundance: NA; j_gene: TRBJ2-3; d_gene: NA; CDR3nt: TGTGCCAGCAGCTTAAGTAGGGGTGTCGATACGCAGTATTTT; CDR3aa: CASSLSRGVDTQYF
v_gene: TRBV13; abundance: NA; j_gene: TRBJ2-1; d_gene: TRBD1; CDR3nt: TGTGCCAGCAGCTTAGAGACAGGGGCAGGTGAGCAGTTCTTC; CDR3aa: CASSLETGAGEQFF
v_gene: TRBV9; abundance: NA; j_gene: TRBJ1-5; d_gene: NA; CDR3nt: TGTGCCAGCAGCGTAGTAGGACCACACCTCCTGAAGAAAAATCAGCCCCAGCATTTT; CDR3aa: CASSVVGPHLLKKNQPQHF
v_gene: TRBV5-1; abundance: few; j_gene: TRBJ2-7; d_gene: TRBD2; CDR3nt: TGCGCCAGCAGCGTGATAGCGGGAGGGTCCTACGAGCAGTACTTC; CDR3aa: CASSVIAGGSYEQYF
v_gene: TRBV24-1; abundance: NA; j_gene: TRBJ1-3; d_gene: NA; CDR3nt: TGTGCCACCGCAGACGCTGGAAACACCATATATTTT; CDR3aa: CATADAGNTIYF
v_gene: TRBV12-3/TRBV12-4; abundance: NA; j_gene: TRBJ2-7; d_gene: NA; CDR3nt: TGTGCCAGCAGTCCTGGTCCGTCACACGAGCAGTACTTC; CDR3aa: CASSPGPSHEQYF